The rows below give T cell receptor beta chains drawn from one sample of a study of blood T cell repertoires in COVID-19. Clones were sequenced by immunoSEQ multiplex PCR, and TCRdb holds only the in-frame ones, with some missing. The sample contains under 130,000 clones, roughly 84% of which appear only once. Source material: peripheral blood. The receptor source for this set is a human donor in a cohort sampled during active COVID-19. CDR3s include the opening cysteine and the closing phenylalanine or tryptophan. The D gene is left open where the match is weak. Some rows mark clone size as missing; the rest say once, few, many or name a class of expanded clone.

J,size,D,V,CDR3,DNA
TRBJ1-1,NA,NA,TRBV25-1,CASSDSRGWRQNTEAFF,TGTGCCAGCAGTGACAGCCGAGGGTGGCGGCAGAACACTGAAGCTTTCTTT
TRBJ1-4,NA,TRBD1,TRBV7-2,CASSLPGQGGEEKLFF,TGTGCCAGCAGCTTGCCGGGACAGGGAGGGGAGGAAAAACTGTTTTTT
TRBJ2-3,NA,TRBD2,TRBV11-2,CASSLVQAGGITDTQYF,TGTGCCAGCAGCTTAGTTCAAGCGGGGGGGATTACAGATACGCAGTATTTT
TRBJ2-7,NA,NA,TRBV19,CASSIRETYYEQYF,TGTGCCAGTAGTATAAGAGAGACATACTACGAGCAGTACTTC
TRBJ2-1,NA,NA,TRBV12-3/TRBV12-4,CASSLEANEQFF,TGTGCCAGCAGTTTAGAAGCCAATGAGCAGTTCTTC
TRBJ1-4,few,NA,TRBV5-6,CASSFGPTGEKLFF,TGTGCCAGCAGCTTCGGTCCGACGGGGGAAAAACTGTTTTTT
TRBJ1-1,NA,NA,TRBV7-9,CAVLRQVSTEAFF,TGTGCCGTACTTAGGCAGGTCTCCACTGAAGCTTTCTTT
TRBJ2-7,NA,NA,TRBV4-3,CASSQDRATLYEQYF,TGCGCCAGCAGCCAAGATAGAGCTACCCTCTACGAGCAGTACTTC
TRBJ2-7,NA,NA,TRBV21-1,CASSKAGGLRYEQYF,TGTGCCAGCAGCAAAGCAGGGGGATTAAGGTACGAGCAGTACTTC
TRBJ1-1,NA,TRBD1,TRBV5-1,CASSWDSARGTEAFF,TGCGCCAGCAGCTGGGACAGCGCTCGGGGCACTGAAGCTTTCTTT
TRBJ1-6,NA,NA,TRBV28,CASSFPKTNSPLHF,TGTGCCAGCAGTTTCCCCAAAACAAATTCACCCCTCCACTTT
TRBJ1-2,NA,NA,TRBV28,CASSGFGEADNYGYTF,TGTGCCAGCAGTGGATTTGGTGAGGCAGATAACTATGGCTACACCTTC
TRBJ1-4,NA,TRBD1,TRBV19,CASRDRVEIEKLFF,TGTGCCAGTAGAGACAGGGTGGAGATTGAAAAACTGTTTTTT
TRBJ2-7,NA,TRBD1,TRBV9,CASSVSGQQGEQYF,TGTGCCAGCAGCGTATCGGGACAGCAAGGCGAGCAGTACTTC
TRBJ2-5,NA,NA,TRBV9,CASSVEQGETQYF,TGTGCCAGCAGCGTAGAGCAGGGGGAGACCCAGTACTTC
TRBJ2-2,NA,TRBD1,TRBV5-6,CASSLVGQGVTYTGELFF,TGTGCCAGCAGCTTGGTTGGACAGGGGGTGACCTACACCGGGGAGCTGTTTTTT
TRBJ1-6,NA,NA,TRBV4-2,CASSQDLRGNSPLHF,TGTGCCAGCAGCCAAGATTTGAGGGGGAATTCACCCCTCCACTTT
TRBJ2-7,NA,NA,TRBV5-1,CASSLDSGEYYEQYF,TGCGCCAGCAGCTTGGACTCCGGGGAGTACTACGAGCAGTACTTC
TRBJ1-1,NA,NA,TRBV30,CAWSVRTRSLAFF,TGTGCCTGGAGTGTACGAACGAGAAGTCTAGCTTTCTTT
TRBJ1-1,NA,NA,TRBV3-1/TRBV3-2,CASTKTVSTHTGAFF,TGTGCCAGCACCAAGACAGTTTCGACCCACACCGGGGCTTTCTTT
TRBJ1-6,NA,TRBD1,TRBV28,CASSSNVRDSNSPLHF,TGTGCCAGCAGTTCCAATGTCCGGGACAGTAATTCACCCCTCCACTTT
TRBJ2-7,NA,TRBD1,TRBV27,CASSLYTERDRGHEQYF,TGTGCCAGCAGTCTCTACACCGAGCGGGACAGGGGACACGAGCAGTACTTC
TRBJ2-7,NA,TRBD2,TRBV3-1/TRBV3-2,CASSQDSASGPYEQYF,TGTGCCAGCAGCCAAGATTCGGCTAGCGGACCCTACGAGCAGTACTTC
TRBJ2-2,few,NA,TRBV6-5,CASSYVGAGGTGELFF,TGTGCCAGCAGTTACGTAGGGGCAGGCGGCACCGGGGAGCTGTTTTTT